Listed here are 5 T cell receptor beta chains from one sample, sequenced in a study of T cell responses to AZD1222 COVID-19 vaccine. The protocol was immunoSEQ multiplex PCR, while the TCRdb copy is restricted to in-frame clones and leaves out a portion. This sample carries 110,000 to 150,000 clones, 89% of them seen once, and the ten largest clones take over 3.5%. Material: peripheral blood, obtained on day 0 of AZD1222 vaccination. The receptors derive from an adult in good health.

The chain joins TRBV7-9 to TRBJ2-5; 11 bases fit TRBD2. The CDR3 is 13 amino acids. J was trimmed by 10 bases and V by 2 bases; bases with no gene match: 3. The germline V gene encodes CDR1 SEHNR and CDR2 FQNEAQ (reference sequence). CDR3 in DNA: TGTGCCAGCAGCTTAACTAGCGGGAGTAACCAGTACTTC. This gives the protein CASSLTSGSNQYF.

The gene calls are TRBV6-5 and TRBJ1-1; TRBD1 might be the D (5 bases). V was cut by 6 bases and J by 4 bases, with 12 bases left in between. This CDR3 has 13 residues. Germline CDR1 reads MNHEY; CDR2 reads SVGAGI. CDR3 bases: TGTGCCAGCAGACTAGGGGCGGGCACTGAAGCTTTCTTT. This sequence encodes CASRLGAGTEAFF.

V gene TRBV15 combines with J gene TRBJ2-5; D assignment may be TRBD1 or TRBD2 (5 bases each). V lost 0 bases and J 0 bases, leaving 14 bases between the germline ends. This CDR3 has 17 amino acids. The germline V gene encodes CDR1 LNHNV and CDR2 YYDKDF (reference sequence). CDR3 sequence: CATSRDGAAMYQETQYF. The CDR3 bases are TGTGCCACCAGCAGAGACGGGGCGGCTATGTACCAAGAGACCCAGTACTTC.

The rearrangement links TRBV5-6 to TRBJ2-5, with 14 bases fitting TRBD2. The trim removed 5 bases at V and 9 bases at J, leaving 21 bases unmatched. Germline V gene sequence: CDR1 SGHDT, CDR2 YYEEEE. The CDR3 runs to 19 residues. The CDR3 here is CASSRNGTSGGVIRRAQYF. As DNA, the CDR3 is TGTGCCAGCAGTCGAAACGGGACTAGCGGGGGAGTAATCCGCCGGGCCCAGTACTTC. Full variable domain (outside the CDR3, taken from reference TRBV5-6 and TRBJ2-5): DAGVTQSPTHLIKTRGQQVTLRCSPKSGHDTVSWYQQALGQGPQFIFQYYEEEERQRGNFPDRFSGHQFPNYSSELNVNALLLGDSALYLCASSRNGTSGGVIRRAQYFGPGTRLLVL.

The V gene is TRBV3-1 (or the pseudogene TRBV3-2), the J gene TRBJ2-3; TRBD2 matches 15 bases. Germline V gives CDR1 LGHDT, CDR2 YNNKEL (reference sequence). This CDR3 contains 17 residues. V trimming: 4 bases; J trimming: 6 bases; junction bases outside the gene matches: 8. The CDR3 sequence is CASSPRTSGGATDTQYF. DNA of the CDR3: TGTGCCAGCAGCCCCCGGACTAGCGGGGGGGCAACCGATACGCAGTATTTT.